This note documents a single TCR beta chain sequence. These data originate in a study of blood T cell repertoires in COVID-19. Study summary: Samples of COVID-19 (acute and convalescent) were obtained from the United States, Italy and Spain.

CDR1 is SGDLS and CDR2 is YYNGEE in the germline V gene. The CDR3 is 14 amino acids. V was pared by 6 bases and J by 2 bases, with 13 bases between. As processed by the authors: Reference gene primer amplification in the assay estimated nucleated cell counts. Method: immunoSEQ multiplex PCR; TCRdb's copy keeps in-frame clones and lacks some. V, J and clone size are taken as reported in that table, and D and trimming were inferred from the DNA itself. The table records some 30,000 clones, 84% of them present only once. This clonotype was sampled from a man older than 75 with active COVID-19. The J gene is TRBJ2-3, the V gene TRBV9; D is ambiguous. Sample: peripheral blood. This CDR3 reads CASKAGHSTDTQYF. The DNA of the CDR3 is TGTGCCAGCAAGGCTGGGCACTCCACAGATACGCAGTATTTT.